The 14 T cell receptor beta chains below all came from one sample that was sequenced in a study of PD-L1 blockade in urothelial cancer. Using immunoSEQ multiplex PCR, the repertoire was profiled, and TCRdb retains in-frame clones only, with some absent. The sample holds 90,000 to 130,000 clones, 80% to 95% seen once. Indicated time point: peripheral blood 6 weeks after treatment start. The sample consisted of PBMCs, taken around atezolizumab (anti-PD-L1) treatment. The receptors shown here come from a man in his sixties with urothelial cancer.

Only one count was recorded for this clone. This chain links TRBV30 with TRBJ2-3, with D possibly being TRBD2 (6 bases). The CDR3 covers 15 residues. CDR1 is GTSNPN, CDR2 SVGIG, per germline (reference sequence). V was pared by 2 bases and J by 4 bases, with 16 bases between. CDR3 nucleotide sequence: TGTGCCTGGAGTCTAGGCGGGAATAGGGCAGATACGCAGTATTTT. This translates into CAWSLGGNRADTQYF.

The rearrangement uses TRBV4-2 and TRBJ2-3; a possible D gene is TRBD2 (7 bases). The CDR3 is made up of 17 amino acids. The V and J ends lost 1 base and 4 bases respectively, with 18 bases between them. The germline gives CDR1 LGHNA, CDR2 YNFKEQ. CDR3 in amino acids: CASSQAFGEGDADTQYF. CDR3 DNA sequence: TGTGCCAGCAGCCAAGCCTTCGGGGAGGGGGACGCAGATACGCAGTATTTT.

This clone was seen a single time. The rearrangement joins TRBV5-8 to TRBJ2-1; tentative D call: TRBD1 (6 bases). Between the trimmed V and J ends, which lost 0 bases and 7 bases, there was a span of 14 bases. The CDR3 spans 15 residues. Germline CDR1 reads SGHTS; CDR2 reads YDEGEE. CDR3 protein: CASSLETGYKNEQFF. CDR3 bases: TGTGCCAGCAGCTTGGAAACAGGGTATAAGAATGAGCAGTTCTTC.

V and J are TRBV7-6 and TRBJ2-5; D might be TRBD1 (6 bases). V gave up 3 bases and J gave up 5 bases, with 16 bases separating them. The germline CDR1 and CDR2 sequences are SGHVS and FNYEAQ. The CDR3 totals 15 residues. This CDR3 reads CASSFDQGNRETQYF. The CDR3 DNA reads as TGTGCCAGCAGCTTTGACCAGGGGAACAGGGAGACCCAGTACTTC.

The V call is TRBV18, the J call TRBJ2-2; 10 nucleotides line up with TRBD2. Germline V gene sequence: CDR1 KGHSH, CDR2 LQKENI. The CDR3 totals 16 residues. J gave up 6 bases and V 1 base, and 5 bases lay outside the gene matches. CDR3 residues: CASSPQAGGLAGELFF. In DNA form, the CDR3 reads TGTGCCAGCTCACCACAAGCGGGGGGGCTCGCCGGGGAGCTGTTTTTT.

V usage is TRBV2 and J usage is TRBJ2-1, with 13 positions matching TRBD2. This CDR3 spans 13 amino acids. Germline CDR1 is SNHLY and CDR2 is FYNNEI. V lost 6 bases to trimming and J lost 7 bases; unmatched junction nucleotides: 0. CDR3 coding DNA: TGTGCCAGCAGACTAGCGGGAGGGAATGAGCAGTTCTTC. Its translation: CASRLAGGNEQFF.

This chain links TRBV7-9 with TRBJ1-5; unclear D gene. This CDR3 has 15 amino acids. Trimming cost V 2 bases and J 4 bases, with 12 bases left between them. Looked up from germline, CDR1 is SEHNR and CDR2 is FQNEAQ (reference sequence). The CDR3 nucleotides read TGTGCCAGCAGCTTATTACCGCAGTATAATCAGCCCCAGCATTTT. It is translated as CASSLLPQYNQPQHF. Looking up the rest from reference TRBV7-9 and TRBJ1-5 gives the full variable domain: DTGVSQNPRHKITKRGQNVTFRCDPISEHNRLYWYRQTLGQGPEFLTYFQNEAQLEKSRLLSDRFSAERPKGSFSTLEIQRTEQGDSAMYLCASSLLPQYNQPQHFGDGTRLSIL.

The CDR3 here is CASQFAGRPTDTQYF. The CDR3 coding sequence is TGTGCCAGCCAATTCGCAGGTCGCCCCACAGATACGCAGTATTTT. This sequence joins TRBV19 and TRBJ2-3, with D unresolved. The germline CDR1 and CDR2 sequences are LNHDA and SQIVND (reference sequence). This CDR3 spans 15 amino acids. V lost 9 bases and J lost 2, with 18 bases in between.

The V call is TRBV7-2, the J call TRBJ2-5; a possible D gene is TRBD1 (7 bases). Germline CDR1 and CDR2: SGHTA and FQGNSA. This CDR3 has 13 residues. Trimming stripped 6 bases from V and 5 bases from J, with 13 bases between. The CDR3 is CASRKGAGETQYF. In DNA form, the CDR3 reads TGTGCCAGCAGGAAGGGGGCGGGGGAGACCCAGTACTTC.

The rearrangement links TRBV5-1 to TRBJ2-3; TRBD2 aligns across 9 bases. This CDR3 has 15 amino acids. CDR1 and CDR2 (germline): SGHRS, YFSETQ. Trimming cost V 4 bases and J 4 bases; bases outside gene matches: 7. DNA for the CDR3: TGCGCCAGCAGCCCGGGACTAGCAAGAGCAGATACGCAGTATTTT. Amino acids: CASSPGLARADTQYF.

The V call is TRBV10-1, the J call TRBJ2-6, with unresolved D. The length of the CDR3 is 16 residues. From germline, CDR1 is WNHNN and CDR2 SYGVQD (reference sequence). The V gene lost 6 bases and the J gene lost 4 bases, with 16 bases spanning the gap. In DNA, the CDR3 is TGCGCCAGCAGCCAATCTGGAGTGCTCGGGGCCAACGTCCTGACTTTC. This sequence encodes CASSQSGVLGANVLTF.

Written as DNA, the CDR3 is TGTGCCAGCAGCCGAACCGAAAAAACAGAAGCTTTCTTT. As protein: CASSRTEKTEAFF. This sequence joins TRBV5-4 and TRBJ1-1; D not resolved. This CDR3 contains 13 residues. The germline gives CDR1 SGHNT, CDR2 YYREEE (reference sequence). V lost 4 bases and J 8 bases, leaving 15 bases between the germline ends.

This clone has just one count. The chain is built from TRBV5-8 and TRBJ1-6; D is uncertain. Deletions cut 2 bases from V and 15 bases from J, with 21 bases between. CDR3 length equals 15 residues. Germline loops: CDR1 SGHTS, CDR2 YDEGEE. CDR3 in DNA: TGTGCCAGCAGCTTCATGGGCGGTGGAGTCGGGGACCTCCACTTT. It is translated as CASSFMGGGVGDLHF.

The chain uses TRBV6-5 and TRBJ2-3; D is unresolved. The CDR3 covers 13 residues. From germline, CDR1 is MNHEY and CDR2 SVGAGI. The V and J ends lost 4 bases and 0 bases respectively, with 5 bases between them. The DNA for the CDR3 is TGTGCCAGCAGTTTAGCTAGCACAGATACGCAGTATTTT. Translation gives CASSLASTDTQYF.